This passage covers 10 T cell receptor beta chains from one sample sequenced in a study of T cell responses to AZD1222 COVID-19 vaccine. The assay was immunoSEQ multiplex PCR, and TCRdb's table has in-frame clones only and misses some. The profile shows some 80,000 clones, more than 80% of them singletons. Sample: peripheral blood, taken on day 0 of AZD1222 vaccination. The receptors were sampled from an adult in good health.

The gene calls are TRBV6-2 or TRBV6-3 and TRBJ1-4; the D is unclear. With 2 bases removed from V and 7 bases from J, the gap between germline ends came to 14 bases. CDR3 size: 15 residues. Germline V gene lookup returns CDR1 MNHEY and CDR2 SVGEGT. The CDR3 coding sequence is TGTGCCAGCAGTTACCAAAGTGTCCGAGGTGAAAAACTGTTTTTT. Protein sequence: CASSYQSVRGEKLFF.

This sequence joins TRBV6-2 or TRBV6-3 and TRBJ1-5, with D perhaps TRBD1 (6 bases). This CDR3 has 14 residues. Trimming removed 4 bases from V and 7 bases from J, with 14 bases in between. The germline V gene has CDR1 MNHEY and CDR2 SVGEGT. The CDR3: CASSFRTVAQPQHF. CDR3 nucleotides: TGTGCCAGCAGTTTTCGGACAGTTGCCCAGCCCCAGCATTTT.

This chain links TRBV3-1 (or the pseudogene TRBV3-2) with TRBJ1-5; no reliable D call. Germline loops: CDR1 LGHDT, CDR2 YNNKEL (reference sequence). The CDR3 totals 15 residues. Between the trimmed V and J ends, which lost 0 bases and 0 bases, there was a span of 6 bases. The CDR3 protein is CASSQDGDSNQPQHF. The CDR3 coding sequence is TGTGCCAGCAGCCAAGATGGCGATAGCAATCAGCCCCAGCATTTT.

The chain carries TRBV2 and TRBJ2-7; TRBD2 aligns across 8 bases. Germline V gene sequence: CDR1 SNHLY, CDR2 FYNNEI. The CDR3 extends over 15 amino acids. The J segment lost 0 bases and the V segment lost 5 bases, leaving 6 bases of the junction unmatched. The CDR3 protein is CASSPSSGRSYEQYF. The DNA for the CDR3 is TGTGCCAGCAGTCCTTCTAGCGGGCGCTCCTACGAGCAGTACTTC.

This clone was observed a handful of times. The chain recombines TRBV7-7 with TRBJ2-3, with D unresolved. Trimming shortened V by 5 bases and J by 6 bases, and 12 bases separated the two germline ends. Germline loops: CDR1 SSHAT, CDR2 FNYEAQ (reference sequence). This CDR3 contains 13 residues. CDR3 residues: CASSPNPGDTQYF. CDR3 bases: TGTGCCAGCAGCCCGAACCCCGGGGATACGCAGTATTTT.

This chain uses TRBV24-1 with TRBJ1-2; perhaps TRBD1 as D (6 bases). CDR1 and CDR2 (germline): KGHDR, SFDVKD. Trimming stripped 2 bases from V and 8 bases from J, with 8 bases between. CDR3 size: 12 residues. CDR3 amino acids: CATSDYREGYTF. The CDR3 bases are TGTGCCACCAGTGATTACAGGGAAGGCTACACCTTC.

The V gene is TRBV5-6, the J gene TRBJ2-7; D gene ambiguous. Looked up from germline, CDR1 is SGHDT and CDR2 is YYEEEE. The V end was cut by 0 bases, the J end by 6 bases, with 4 bases between. This CDR3 contains 11 residues. The CDR3 spells CASSLVREQYF. The CDR3 coding sequence is TGTGCCAGCAGCTTGGTGCGCGAGCAGTACTTC.

The J gene is TRBJ1-2, the V gene TRBV29-1, with D maybe TRBD1 (5 bases). V lost 4 bases to trimming and J lost 8 bases, with 14 bases between them. The length of the CDR3 is 12 residues. CDR1 is SQVTM, CDR2 ANQGSEA, per germline. The CDR3 loop reads CSVGGFGVGYTF. Here the CDR3 DNA reads TGCAGCGTTGGGGGGTTTGGGGTAGGCTACACCTTC.

The V call is TRBV11-2, the J call TRBJ1-1, with D possibly TRBD1 on 5 matching bases. The V end lost 5 bases, the J end lost 1 base, and 14 bases lay between the germline ends. The V gene's germline CDR1 is SGHAT and CDR2 FQNNGV. This CDR3 contains 15 residues. The CDR3 loop is CASSPTGARNTEAFF. Here the CDR3 DNA reads TGTGCCAGCAGCCCGACTGGGGCTAGGAACACTGAAGCTTTCTTT.

The chain is built from TRBV3-1 (or the pseudogene TRBV3-2) and TRBJ1-2, with 7 positions matching TRBD1. V gave up 4 bases and J gave up 9 bases; unmatched junction bases: 5. Germline CDR1 and CDR2: LGHDT and YNNKEL (reference sequence). The CDR3 runs to 12 residues. CDR3 sequence (DNA): TGTGCCAGCAGCCTTGGACAGGCCAGCTACACCTTC. It specifies CASSLGQASYTF.